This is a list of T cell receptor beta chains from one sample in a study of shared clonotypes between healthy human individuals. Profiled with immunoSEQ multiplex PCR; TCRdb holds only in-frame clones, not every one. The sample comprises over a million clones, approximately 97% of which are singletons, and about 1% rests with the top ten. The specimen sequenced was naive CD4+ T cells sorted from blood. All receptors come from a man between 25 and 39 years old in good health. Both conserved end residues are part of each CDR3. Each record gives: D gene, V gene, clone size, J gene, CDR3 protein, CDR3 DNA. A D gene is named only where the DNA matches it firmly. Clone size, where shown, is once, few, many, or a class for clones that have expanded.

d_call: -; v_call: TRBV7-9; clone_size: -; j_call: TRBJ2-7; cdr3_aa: CASTKHREQGNYEQYF; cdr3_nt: TGTGCCAGCACAAAACACAGGGAACAGGGTAACTACGAGCAGTACTTC
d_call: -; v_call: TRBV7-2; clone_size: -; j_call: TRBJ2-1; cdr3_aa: CASSLAEGALGATNNEQFF; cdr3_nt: TGTGCCAGCAGCTTAGCGGAGGGAGCCCTAGGGGCCACTAATAATGAGCAGTTCTTC
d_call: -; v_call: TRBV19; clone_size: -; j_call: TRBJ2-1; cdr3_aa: CASSIDSSEQFF; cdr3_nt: TGTGCCAGTAGTATAGATAGTAGCGAGCAGTTCTTC
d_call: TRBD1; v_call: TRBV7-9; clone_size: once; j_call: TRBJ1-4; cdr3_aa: CASSSGTGATNEKLFF; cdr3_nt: TGTGCCAGCAGCTCCGGGACAGGTGCAACTAATGAAAAACTGTTTTTT
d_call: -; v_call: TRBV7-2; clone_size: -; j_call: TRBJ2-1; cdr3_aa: CASSYRTTTYNEQFF; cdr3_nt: TGTGCCAGCAGCTACCGGACTACCACCTACAATGAGCAGTTCTTC
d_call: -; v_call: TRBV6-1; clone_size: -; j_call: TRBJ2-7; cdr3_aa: CASSDRSRGVHYEQYF; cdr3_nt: TGTGCCAGCAGTGATCGGAGTAGGGGGGTCCACTACGAGCAGTACTTC
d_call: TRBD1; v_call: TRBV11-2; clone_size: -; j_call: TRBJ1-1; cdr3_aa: CASSDPGQGWTEAFF; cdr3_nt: TGTGCCAGCAGCGACCCGGGACAGGGGTGGACTGAAGCTTTCTTT
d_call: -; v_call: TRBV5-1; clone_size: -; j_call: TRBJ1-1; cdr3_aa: CASSLGQFEAFF; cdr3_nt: TGCGCCAGCAGCTTGGGCCAGTTTGAAGCTTTCTTT
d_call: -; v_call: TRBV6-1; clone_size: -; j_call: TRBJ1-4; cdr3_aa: CASSETARNEKLFF; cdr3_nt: TGTGCCAGCAGTGAAACAGCGCGGAATGAAAAACTGTTTTTT
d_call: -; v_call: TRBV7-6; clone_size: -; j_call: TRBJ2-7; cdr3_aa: CASSLGGGRASYEQYF; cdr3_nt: TGTGCCAGCAGCTTGGGGGGGGGCAGGGCCTCCTACGAGCAGTACTTC
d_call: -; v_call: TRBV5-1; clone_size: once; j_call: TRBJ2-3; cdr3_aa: CASSMDRASDTQYF; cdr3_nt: TGCGCCAGCAGCATGGATAGGGCCTCAGATACGCAGTATTTT
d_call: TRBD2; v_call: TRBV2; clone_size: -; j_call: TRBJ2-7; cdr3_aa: CASSASSGIRLYEQYF; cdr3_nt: TGTGCCAGCAGTGCCTCTAGCGGGATTCGTCTCTACGAGCAGTACTTC
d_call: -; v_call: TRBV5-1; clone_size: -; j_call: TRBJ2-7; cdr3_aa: CASNKQGSGGYEQYF; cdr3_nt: TGCGCCAGCAACAAACAGGGGTCGGGAGGCTACGAGCAGTACTTC
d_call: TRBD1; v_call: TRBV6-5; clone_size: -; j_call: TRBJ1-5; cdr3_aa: CASSRENRGWPQHF; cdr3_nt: TGTGCCAGCAGTAGGGAAAACAGGGGATGGCCCCAGCATTTT
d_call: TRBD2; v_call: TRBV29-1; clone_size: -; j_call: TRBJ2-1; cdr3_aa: CSVEAGGPGGYNEQFF; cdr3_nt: TGCAGCGTTGAGGCGGGAGGGCCGGGGGGGTACAATGAGCAGTTCTTC
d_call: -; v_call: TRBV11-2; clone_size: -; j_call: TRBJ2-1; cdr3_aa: CASSSLQTIGSLARGEQFF; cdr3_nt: TGTGCCAGCAGCTCCCTACAAACAATAGGGAGTCTGGCCCGCGGGGAGCAGTTCTTC
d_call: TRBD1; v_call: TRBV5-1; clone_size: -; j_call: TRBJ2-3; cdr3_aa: CASSFDRGQDTQYF; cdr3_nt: TGCGCCAGCAGCTTTGACAGGGGGCAAGATACGCAGTATTTT
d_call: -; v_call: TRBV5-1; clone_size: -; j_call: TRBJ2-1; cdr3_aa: CASSLGGPRLEQFF; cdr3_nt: TGCGCCAGCAGCTTGGGGGGACCCCGGCTTGAGCAGTTCTTC
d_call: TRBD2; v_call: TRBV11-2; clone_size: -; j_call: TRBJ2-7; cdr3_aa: CASSPSSGRAEGEQYF; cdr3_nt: TGTGCCAGCAGCCCGTCTAGCGGGAGGGCCGAAGGGGAGCAGTACTTC
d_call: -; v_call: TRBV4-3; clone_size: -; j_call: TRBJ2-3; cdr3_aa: CASSQSTGEIADTQYF; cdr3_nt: TGCGCCAGCAGCCAATCAACCGGGGAGATCGCAGATACGCAGTATTTT
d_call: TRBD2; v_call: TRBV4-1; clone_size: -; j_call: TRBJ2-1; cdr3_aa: CASSPLGEGRRNEQFF; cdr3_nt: TGCGCCAGCAGCCCATTGGGGGAGGGCCGTAGGAATGAGCAGTTCTTC
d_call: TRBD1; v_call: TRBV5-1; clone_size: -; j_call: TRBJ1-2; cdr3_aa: CASSLGQGAPNYGYTF; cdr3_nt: TGCGCCAGCAGCTTGGGACAGGGGGCCCCTAACTATGGCTACACCTTC
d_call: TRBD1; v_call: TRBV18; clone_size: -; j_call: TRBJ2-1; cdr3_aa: CASSPLPRTGGLNEQFF; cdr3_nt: TGTGCCAGCTCACCTCTACCTCGGACAGGGGGACTCAATGAGCAGTTCTTC
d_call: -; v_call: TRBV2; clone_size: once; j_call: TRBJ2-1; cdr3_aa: CASRQTGNEQFF; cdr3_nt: TGTGCCAGCAGGCAGACCGGCAATGAGCAGTTCTTC
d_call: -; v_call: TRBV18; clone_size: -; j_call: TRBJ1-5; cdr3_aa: CASSQGGGNQPQHF; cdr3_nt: TGTGCCAGCTCACAGGGTGGAGGCAATCAGCCCCAGCATTTT
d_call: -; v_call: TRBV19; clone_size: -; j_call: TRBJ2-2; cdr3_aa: CASSIKAFTGELFF; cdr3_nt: TGTGCCAGTAGTATTAAGGCCTTCACCGGGGAGCTGTTTTTT
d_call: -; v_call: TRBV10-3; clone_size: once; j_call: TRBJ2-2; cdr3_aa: CAISWTATGELFF; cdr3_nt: TGTGCCATCAGTTGGACTGCGACCGGGGAGCTGTTTTTT
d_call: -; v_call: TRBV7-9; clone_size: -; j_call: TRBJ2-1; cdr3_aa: CASSFDGNHNEQFF; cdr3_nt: TGTGCCAGCAGCTTTGACGGGAACCACAATGAGCAGTTCTTC
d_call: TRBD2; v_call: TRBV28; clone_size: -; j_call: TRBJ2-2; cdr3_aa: CASLAGTLNTGELFF; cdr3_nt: TGTGCCAGTTTAGCGGGGACACTTAACACCGGGGAGCTGTTTTTT
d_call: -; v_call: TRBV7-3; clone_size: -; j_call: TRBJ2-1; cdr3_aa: CASSLEAMAASMFF; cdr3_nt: TGTGCCAGCAGCTTAGAGGCTATGGCCGCCTCGATGTTCTTC
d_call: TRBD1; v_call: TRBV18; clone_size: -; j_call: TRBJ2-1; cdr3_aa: CASSLRDRGTEQFF; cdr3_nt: TGTGCCAGCTCACTCCGGGACAGGGGGACTGAGCAGTTCTTC
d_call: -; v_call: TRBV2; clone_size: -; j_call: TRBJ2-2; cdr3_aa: CASSALPPGELFF; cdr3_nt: TGTGCCAGCAGTGCCCTACCTCCCGGGGAGCTGTTTTTT
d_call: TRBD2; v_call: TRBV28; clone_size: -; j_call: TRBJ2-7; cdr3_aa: CASSPSGGSYEQYF; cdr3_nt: TGTGCCAGCAGTCCTAGCGGAGGCTCCTACGAGCAGTACTTC
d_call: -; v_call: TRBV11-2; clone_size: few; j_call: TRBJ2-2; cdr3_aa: CASSLEGVGTGELFF; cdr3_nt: TGTGCCAGCAGCTTGGAAGGGGTCGGGACCGGGGAGCTGTTTTTT
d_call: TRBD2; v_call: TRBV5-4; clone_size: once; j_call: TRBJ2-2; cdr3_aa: CASSGRGTSGRNTGELFF; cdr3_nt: TGTGCCAGCAGCGGTCGTGGGACTAGCGGGAGGAACACCGGGGAGCTGTTTTTT
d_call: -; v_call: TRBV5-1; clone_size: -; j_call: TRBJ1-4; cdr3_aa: CASSFRGFDNEKLFF; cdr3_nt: TGCGCCAGCAGCTTCAGGGGTTTCGATAATGAAAAACTGTTTTTT
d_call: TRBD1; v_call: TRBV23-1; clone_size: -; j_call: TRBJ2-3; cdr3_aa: CASSQLTSGQVTDTQYF; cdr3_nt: TGCGCCAGCAGTCAATTGACATCGGGACAGGTCACAGATACGCAGTATTTT
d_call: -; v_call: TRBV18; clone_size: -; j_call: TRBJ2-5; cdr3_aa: CASSAGVGETQYF; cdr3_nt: TGTGCCAGCTCCGCTGGGGTCGGAGAGACCCAGTACTTC
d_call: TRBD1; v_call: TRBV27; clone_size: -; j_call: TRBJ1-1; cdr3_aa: CASSPIGTGSGTEAFF; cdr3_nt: TGTGCCAGCAGTCCCATCGGGACAGGGTCGGGTACTGAAGCTTTCTTT
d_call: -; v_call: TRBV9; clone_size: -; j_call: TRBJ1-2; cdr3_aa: CASTGQPGPYGYTF; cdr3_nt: TGTGCCAGCACCGGACAGCCCGGACCTTATGGCTACACCTTC
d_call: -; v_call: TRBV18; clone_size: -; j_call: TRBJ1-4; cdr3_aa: CASSPSVATNEKLFF; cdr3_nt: TGTGCCAGCTCACCTTCAGTTGCAACTAATGAAAAACTGTTTTTT
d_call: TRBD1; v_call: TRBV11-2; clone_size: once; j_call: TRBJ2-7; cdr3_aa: CASSWGQPSSYEQYF; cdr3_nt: TGTGCCAGCAGCTGGGGACAGCCCTCCTCCTACGAGCAGTACTTC
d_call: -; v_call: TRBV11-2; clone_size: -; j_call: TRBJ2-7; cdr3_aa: CASSLQGKYEQYF; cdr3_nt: TGTGCCAGCAGCTTACAGGGGAAGTACGAGCAGTACTTC
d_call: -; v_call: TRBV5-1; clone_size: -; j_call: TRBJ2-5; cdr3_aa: CASSLEGGGETQYF; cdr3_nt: TGCGCCAGCAGCTTGGAGGGAGGGGGAGAGACCCAGTACTTC
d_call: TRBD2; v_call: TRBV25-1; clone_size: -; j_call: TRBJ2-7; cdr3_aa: CASKGLAGEQYF; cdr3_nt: TGTGCCAGCAAGGGTCTAGCGGGCGAGCAGTACTTC
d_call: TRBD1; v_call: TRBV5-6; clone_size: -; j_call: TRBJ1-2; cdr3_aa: CASSLGQGGFYGYTF; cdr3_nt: TGTGCCAGCAGCCTCGGACAGGGGGGTTTCTATGGCTACACCTTC
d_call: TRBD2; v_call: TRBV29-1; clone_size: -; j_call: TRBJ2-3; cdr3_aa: CSVERLAGDTQYF; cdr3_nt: TGCAGCGTTGAGAGGCTAGCGGGAGATACGCAGTATTTT
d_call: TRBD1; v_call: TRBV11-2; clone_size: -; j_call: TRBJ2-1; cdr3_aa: CASSLKGAASSSYNEQFF; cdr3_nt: TGTGCCAGCAGCCTTAAGGGGGCAGCCTCGAGCTCCTACAATGAGCAGTTCTTC
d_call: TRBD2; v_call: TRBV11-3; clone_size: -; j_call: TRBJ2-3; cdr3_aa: CASSGRTSGRDEDTDTQYF; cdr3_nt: TGTGCCAGCAGCGGGCGGACTAGCGGGAGGGACGAGGACACAGATACGCAGTATTTT
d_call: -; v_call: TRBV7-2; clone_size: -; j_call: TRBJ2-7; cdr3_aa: CASSFSRGSYEQYF; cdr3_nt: TGTGCCAGCAGCTTTAGTAGGGGCTCCTACGAGCAGTACTTC
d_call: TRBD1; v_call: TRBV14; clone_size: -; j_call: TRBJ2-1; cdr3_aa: CASSRGQAAYNEQFF; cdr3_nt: TGTGCCAGCAGCCGCGGACAGGCCGCCTACAATGAGCAGTTCTTC
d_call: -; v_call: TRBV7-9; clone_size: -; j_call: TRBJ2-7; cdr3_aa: CASSVGSYEQYF; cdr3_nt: TGTGCCAGCAGCGTAGGGTCCTACGAGCAGTACTTC
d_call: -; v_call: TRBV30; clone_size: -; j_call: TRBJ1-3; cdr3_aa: CAWRGTHSGNTIYF; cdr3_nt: TGTGCCTGGAGAGGGACTCACTCTGGAAACACCATATATTTT
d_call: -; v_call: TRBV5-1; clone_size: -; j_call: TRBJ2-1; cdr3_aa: CASSLGSSPLGNEQFF; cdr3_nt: TGCGCCAGCAGCTTGGGGAGTAGTCCCTTGGGCAATGAGCAGTTCTTC
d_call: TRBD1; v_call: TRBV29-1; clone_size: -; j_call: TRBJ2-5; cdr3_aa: CSVVRDRGETQYF; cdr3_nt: TGCAGCGTTGTGAGGGACAGGGGTGAGACCCAGTACTTC
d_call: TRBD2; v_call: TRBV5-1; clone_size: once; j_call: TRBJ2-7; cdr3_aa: CASSNGLAVSYEQYF; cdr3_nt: TGCGCCAGCAGCAACGGACTAGCGGTGAGCTACGAGCAGTACTTC
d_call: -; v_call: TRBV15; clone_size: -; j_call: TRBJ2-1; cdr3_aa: CATTQTQGSDNYNEQFF; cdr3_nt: TGTGCCACCACCCAAACCCAGGGGTCCGATAATTACAATGAGCAGTTCTTC
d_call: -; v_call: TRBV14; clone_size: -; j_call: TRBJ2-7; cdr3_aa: CASSHRSWEQYF; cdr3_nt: TGTGCCAGCAGCCACAGATCGTGGGAGCAGTACTTC
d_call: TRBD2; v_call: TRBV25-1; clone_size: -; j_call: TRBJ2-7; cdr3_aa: CASSEHGLASYEQYF; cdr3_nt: TGTGCCAGCAGTGAACACGGACTAGCGTCCTACGAGCAGTACTTC
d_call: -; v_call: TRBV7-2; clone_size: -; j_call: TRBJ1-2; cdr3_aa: CASSPSTGDYGYTF; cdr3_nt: TGTGCCAGCAGCCCCTCGACAGGAGACTATGGCTACACCTTC